This T cell receptor (beta chain) originates from a study of spatial heterogeneity in lung cancer. TCRdb re-called the 5' RACE reads with MiXCR, one entry per CDR3 protein. The sample contains 25,000 or so distinct CDR3 sequences, about 3.5% of which appear only once. Germline assignment: CDR1 SNHLY and CDR2 FYNNEI. The CDR3 spans 17 residues. V was pared by 4 bases and J by 0 bases, with 15 bases between. Noted time point: sample taken at primary tumor resection. This clonotype was seen ten or more times. This sequence joins TRBV2 and TRBJ1-4, with a weak D call TRBD1 (6 bases). The sequence came from a female donor with early-stage non-small cell lung cancer. The starting material was PBMCs, obtained at surgery. The CDR3 protein is CASSGSPGAATNEKLFF. The CDR3, as DNA: TGTGCCAGCAGTGGGTCGCCAGGGGCTGCAACTAATGAAAAACTGTTTTTT. Full variable domain (outside the CDR3, taken from reference TRBV2 and TRBJ1-4): EPEVTQTPSHQVTQMGQEVILRCVPISNHLYFYWYRQILGQKVEFLVSFYNNEISEKSEIFDDQFSVERPDGSNFTLKIRSTKLEDSAMYFCASSGSPGAATNEKLFFGSGTQLSVL.